Included here is one T cell receptor (beta chain) sequence, with context. The CDR3 is 18 amino acids. The trim removed 8 bases at V and 0 bases at J, leaving 15 bases unmatched. Germline CDR1 is SGHRS and CDR2 is YFSETQ. The data originate from a study of glioma-infiltrating T cells after dendritic cell vaccination. About the research overall: Three intradermal dendritic cell vaccine injections were given every two weeks.

The protocol was immunoSEQ multiplex PCR, while the TCRdb copy is restricted to in-frame clones and leaves out a portion. The sample lists just under 100,000 clones, roughly 80% occurring once. Time point here: after dendritic cell vaccination, including at tumor progression/relapse. The receptor was derived from a human donor with glioblastoma. V and J are TRBV5-1 and TRBJ2-2, with 8 positions matching TRBD1. The sequencing used blood, collected after dendritic cell vaccination. CDR3 sequence: CASTHRDRSKTNTGELFF. The CDR3 region has the DNA TGCGCCAGTACTCACCGGGACAGGAGTAAAACGAACACCGGGGAGCTGTTTTTT.